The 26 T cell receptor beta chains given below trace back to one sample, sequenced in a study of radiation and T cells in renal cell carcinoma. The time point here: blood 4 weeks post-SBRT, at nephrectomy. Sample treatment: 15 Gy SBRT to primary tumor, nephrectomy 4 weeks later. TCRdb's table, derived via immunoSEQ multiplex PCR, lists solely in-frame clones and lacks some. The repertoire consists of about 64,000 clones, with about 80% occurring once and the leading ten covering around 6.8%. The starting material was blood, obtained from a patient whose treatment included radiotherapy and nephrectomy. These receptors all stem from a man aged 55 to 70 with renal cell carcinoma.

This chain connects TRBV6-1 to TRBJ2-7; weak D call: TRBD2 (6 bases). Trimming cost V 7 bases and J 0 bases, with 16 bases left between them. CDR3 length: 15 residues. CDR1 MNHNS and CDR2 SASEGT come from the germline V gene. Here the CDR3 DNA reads TGTGCCAGCACCGAGGGACCCGGGGGCTCCTACGAGCAGTACTTC. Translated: CASTEGPGGSYEQYF.

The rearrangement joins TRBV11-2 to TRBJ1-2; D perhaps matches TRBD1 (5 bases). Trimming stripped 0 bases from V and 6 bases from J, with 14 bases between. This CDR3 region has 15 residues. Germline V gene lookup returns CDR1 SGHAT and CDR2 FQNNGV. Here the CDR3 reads CASSLDLGRLDGYTF. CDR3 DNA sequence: TGTGCCAGCAGCTTAGATCTGGGGCGGTTGGATGGCTACACCTTC.

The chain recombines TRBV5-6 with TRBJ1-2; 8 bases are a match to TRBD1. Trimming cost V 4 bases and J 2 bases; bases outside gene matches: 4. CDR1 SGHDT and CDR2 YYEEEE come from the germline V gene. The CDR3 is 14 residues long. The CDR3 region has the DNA TGTGCCAGCAGCCGGACAGGGATCAACTATGGCTACACCTTC. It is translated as CASSRTGINYGYTF.

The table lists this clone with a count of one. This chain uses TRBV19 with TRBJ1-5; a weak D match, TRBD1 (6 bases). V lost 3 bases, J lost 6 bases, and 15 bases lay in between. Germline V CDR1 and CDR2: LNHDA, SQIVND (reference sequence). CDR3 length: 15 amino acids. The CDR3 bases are TGTGCCAGTAGTATCAGCAGGGGTTCAAGTCAGCCCCAGCATTTT. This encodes CASSISRGSSQPQHF.

The CDR3 sequence is CSADNQETQYF. The CDR3 coding sequence is TGCAGCGCCGACAACCAAGAGACCCAGTACTTC. V gene TRBV29-1 combines with J gene TRBJ2-5; D not resolved. Germline lookup yields CDR1 SQVTM and CDR2 ANQGSEA. This CDR3 contains 11 residues. Trimming took off 7 bases at V and 0 bases at J, with 6 bases between the two ends.

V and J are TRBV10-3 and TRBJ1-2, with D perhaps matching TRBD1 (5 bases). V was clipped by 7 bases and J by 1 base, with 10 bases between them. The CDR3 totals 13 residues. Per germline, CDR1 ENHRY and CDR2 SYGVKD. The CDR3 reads CAITPDSNYGYTF. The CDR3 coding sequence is TGTGCCATCACCCCCGACAGTAACTATGGCTACACCTTC.

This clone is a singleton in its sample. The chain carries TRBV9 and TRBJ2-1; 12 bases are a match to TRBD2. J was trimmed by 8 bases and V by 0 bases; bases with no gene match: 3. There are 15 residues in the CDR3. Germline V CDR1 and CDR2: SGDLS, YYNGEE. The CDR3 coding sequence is TGTGCCAGCAGCGTAGGACTAGCGGGAGAATATGAGCAGTTCTTC. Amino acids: CASSVGLAGEYEQFF.

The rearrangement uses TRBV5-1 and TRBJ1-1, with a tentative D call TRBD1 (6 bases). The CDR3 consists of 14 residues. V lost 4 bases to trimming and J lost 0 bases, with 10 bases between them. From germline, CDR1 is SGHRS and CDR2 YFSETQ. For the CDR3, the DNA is TGCGCCAGCAGCCCGGGACATATGAACACTGAAGCTTTCTTT. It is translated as CASSPGHMNTEAFF.

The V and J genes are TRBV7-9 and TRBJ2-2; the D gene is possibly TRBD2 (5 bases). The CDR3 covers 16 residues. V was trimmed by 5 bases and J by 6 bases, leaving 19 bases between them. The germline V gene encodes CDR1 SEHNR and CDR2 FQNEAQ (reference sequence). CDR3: CASSPAGQLMSGELFF. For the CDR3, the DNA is TGTGCCAGCAGCCCGGCGGGCCAGCTGATGTCCGGGGAGCTGTTTTTT.

CDR3 sequence reads: CASSPWGNQGRGNTIYF. DNA for the CDR3: TGTGCCAGCAGCCCGTGGGGCAACCAGGGGAGGGGAAACACCATATATTTT. The J gene is TRBJ1-3, the V gene TRBV11-2; a possible D gene is TRBD1 (6 bases). The CDR3 runs 17 residues. Germline CDR1 reads SGHAT; CDR2 reads FQNNGV. Between the trimmed V and J ends, which lost 5 bases and 4 bases, there was a span of 21 bases.

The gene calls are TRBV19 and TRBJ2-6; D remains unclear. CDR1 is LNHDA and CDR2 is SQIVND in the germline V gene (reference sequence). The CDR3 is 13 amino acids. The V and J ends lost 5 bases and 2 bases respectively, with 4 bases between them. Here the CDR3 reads CASSGTGANVLTF. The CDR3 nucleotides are TGTGCCAGTAGTGGTACTGGGGCCAACGTCCTGACTTTC.

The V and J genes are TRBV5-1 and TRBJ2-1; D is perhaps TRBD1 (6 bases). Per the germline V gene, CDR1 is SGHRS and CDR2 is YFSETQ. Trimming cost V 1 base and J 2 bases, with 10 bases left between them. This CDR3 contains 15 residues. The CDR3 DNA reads TGCGCCAGCAGCTTGAGTCAGGGGCCCTACAATGAGCAGTTCTTC. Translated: CASSLSQGPYNEQFF.

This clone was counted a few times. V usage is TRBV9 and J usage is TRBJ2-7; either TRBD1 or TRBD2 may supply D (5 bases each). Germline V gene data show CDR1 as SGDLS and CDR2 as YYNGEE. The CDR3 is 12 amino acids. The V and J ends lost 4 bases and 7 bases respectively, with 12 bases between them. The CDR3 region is CASSPRREEQYV. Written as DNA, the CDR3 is TGTGCCAGCAGCCCCCGCAGGGAGGAGCAGTACGTC.

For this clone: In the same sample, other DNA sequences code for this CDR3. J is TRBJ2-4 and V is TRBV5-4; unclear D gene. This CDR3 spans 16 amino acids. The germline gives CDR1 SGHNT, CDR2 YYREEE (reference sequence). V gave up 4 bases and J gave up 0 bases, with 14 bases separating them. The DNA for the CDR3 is TGTGCCAGCAGCCTGGATAGGGTAGGAGCCAAAAACATTCAGTACTTC. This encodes CASSLDRVGAKNIQYF.

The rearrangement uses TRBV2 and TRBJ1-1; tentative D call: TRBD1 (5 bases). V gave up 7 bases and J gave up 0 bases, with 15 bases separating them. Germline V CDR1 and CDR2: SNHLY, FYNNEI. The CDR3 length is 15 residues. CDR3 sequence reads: CASNHRDRMNTEAFF. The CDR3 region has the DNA TGTGCCAGCAATCACCGGGACCGCATGAACACTGAAGCTTTCTTT.

As DNA, the CDR3 is TGTGCCAGTAGCCTAGCGGGGGGGCTTCTCGGGGAGCTGTTTTTT. It yields the protein CASSLAGGLLGELFF. The chain combines TRBV19 with TRBJ2-2; TRBD2 matches 12 bases. The junction had 6 bases not matched to a gene; V was cut back by 6 bases and J by 7 bases. The germline V gene has CDR1 LNHDA and CDR2 SQIVND (reference sequence). This CDR3 has 15 residues.

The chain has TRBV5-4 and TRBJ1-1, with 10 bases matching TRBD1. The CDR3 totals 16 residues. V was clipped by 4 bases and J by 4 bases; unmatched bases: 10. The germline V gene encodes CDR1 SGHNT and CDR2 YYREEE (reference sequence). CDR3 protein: CASSPTGGPSGTEAFF. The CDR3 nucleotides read TGTGCCAGCAGCCCGACAGGGGGCCCGTCGGGCACTGAAGCTTTCTTT.

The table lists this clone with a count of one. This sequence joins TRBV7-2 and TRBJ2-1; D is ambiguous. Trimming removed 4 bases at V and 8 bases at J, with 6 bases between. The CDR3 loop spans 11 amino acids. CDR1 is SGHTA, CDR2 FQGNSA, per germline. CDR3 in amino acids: CASSYTDEQFF. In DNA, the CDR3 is TGTGCCAGCAGCTATACCGATGAGCAGTTCTTC.

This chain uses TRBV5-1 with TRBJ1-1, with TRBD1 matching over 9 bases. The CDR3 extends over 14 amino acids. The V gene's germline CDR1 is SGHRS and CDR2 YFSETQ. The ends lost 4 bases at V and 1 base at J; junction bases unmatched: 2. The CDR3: CASSRQGGNTEAFF. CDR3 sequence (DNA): TGCGCCAGCAGCCGACAGGGGGGGAACACTGAAGCTTTCTTT.

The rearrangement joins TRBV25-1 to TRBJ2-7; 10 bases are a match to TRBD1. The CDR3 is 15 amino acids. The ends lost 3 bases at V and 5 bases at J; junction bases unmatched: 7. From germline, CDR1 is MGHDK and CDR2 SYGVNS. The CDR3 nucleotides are TGTGCCAGCAGTGATAGGACAGGGGGGATAGACGAGCAGTACGTC. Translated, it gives CASSDRTGGIDEQYV.

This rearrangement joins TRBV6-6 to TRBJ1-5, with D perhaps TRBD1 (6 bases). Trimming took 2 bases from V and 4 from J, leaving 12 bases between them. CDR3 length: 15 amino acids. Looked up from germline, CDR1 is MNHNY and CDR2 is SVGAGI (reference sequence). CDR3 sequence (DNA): TGTGCCAGCAGTTACCCAGGGGCACAAAATCAGCCCCAGCATTTT. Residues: CASSYPGAQNQPQHF.

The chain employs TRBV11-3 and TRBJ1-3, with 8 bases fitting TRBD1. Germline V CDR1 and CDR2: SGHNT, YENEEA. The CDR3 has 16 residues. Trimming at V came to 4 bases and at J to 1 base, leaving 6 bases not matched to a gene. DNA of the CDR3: TGTGCCAGCAGCTACCGACAGGGGTGGTCTGGAAACACCATATATTTT. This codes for CASSYRQGWSGNTIYF.

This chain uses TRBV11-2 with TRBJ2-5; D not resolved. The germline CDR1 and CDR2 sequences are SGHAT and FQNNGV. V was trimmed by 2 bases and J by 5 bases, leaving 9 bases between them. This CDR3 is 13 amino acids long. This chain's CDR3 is CASSLSGRETQYF. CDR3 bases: TGTGCCAGCAGCTTATCCGGCCGGGAGACCCAGTACTTC. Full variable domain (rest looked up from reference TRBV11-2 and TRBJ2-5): EAGVAQSPRYKIIEKRQSVAFWCNPISGHATLYWYQQILGQGPKLLIQFQNNGVVDDSQLPKDRFSAERLKGVDSTLKIQPAKLEDSAVYLCASSLSGRETQYFGPGTRLLVL.

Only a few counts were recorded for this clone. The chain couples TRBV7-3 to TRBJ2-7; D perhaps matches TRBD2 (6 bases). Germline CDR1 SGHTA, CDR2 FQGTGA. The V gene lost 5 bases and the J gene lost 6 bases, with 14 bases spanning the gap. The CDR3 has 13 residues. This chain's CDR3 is CASSAGPYTEQYV. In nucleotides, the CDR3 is TGTGCCAGCAGCGCGGGACCGTACACCGAGCAGTACGTC.

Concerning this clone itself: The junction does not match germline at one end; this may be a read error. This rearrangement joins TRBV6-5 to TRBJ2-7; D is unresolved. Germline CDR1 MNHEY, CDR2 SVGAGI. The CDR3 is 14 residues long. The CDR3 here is CASSNSEPPHEQYF. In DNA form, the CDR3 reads TGTGCCAGCAGTAACTCCGAACCCCCTCACGAGCAGTACTTC.

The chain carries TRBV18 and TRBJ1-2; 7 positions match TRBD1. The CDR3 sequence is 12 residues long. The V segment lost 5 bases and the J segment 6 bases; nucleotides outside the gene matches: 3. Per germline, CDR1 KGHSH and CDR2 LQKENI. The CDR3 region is CASSATGHGYTF. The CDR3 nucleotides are TGTGCCAGCTCAGCGACAGGGCATGGCTACACCTTC.